Below are 29 T cell receptor beta chains sequenced from a single sample in a study of T cell responses to AZD1222 COVID-19 vaccine (dated by TCRdb to 2020 to 2023). Interpreted using the paper, the time point label stands for: baseline before first vaccination. Per the publication, the treatment or condition label means: meningococcal conjugate vaccine given as trial control. Library prep was done by the immunoSEQ multiplex PCR assay. TCRdb provides this immuneACCESS table in a form limited to in-frame rearrangements. Some clones are lacking; in checked studies, under half of them reflect an unresolved V gene, and why the rest are absent is not known. The sample includes around 70,000 clones, with 60% to 85% observed a single time. Jointly, the top ten make up 20% to 30% of the sample. The sequences come from peripheral blood, collected on day 0 of MenACWY control vaccination. Source of these receptors: an adult in good health.

The chain has TRBV4-2 and TRBJ1-3; no firm D call. Trimming removed 3 bases from V and 6 bases from J, with 12 bases in between. The length of the CDR3 is 14 residues. CDR1 and CDR2 (germline): LGHNA, YNFKEQ. The chain's CDR3 is CASSHTERPNTIYF. The CDR3 DNA follows: TGTGCCAGCAGCCACACGGAAAGGCCAAACACCATATATTTT.

The genes are TRBV6-5 and TRBJ2-2; the D gene is possibly TRBD1 (6 bases). The germline V gene encodes CDR1 MNHEY and CDR2 SVGAGI. This CDR3 has 16 residues. The V end lost 0 bases, the J end lost 5 bases, and 13 bases lay between the germline ends. CDR3 coding DNA: TGTGCCAGCAGTTACTCGGGGCAGGGGCGAACCGGGGAGCTGTTTTTT. Amino acid sequence: CASSYSGQGRTGELFF.

The V call is TRBV12-3 or TRBV12-4, the J call TRBJ1-2, with a tentative D call TRBD1 (5 bases). V was pared by 8 bases and J by 5 bases, with 12 bases between. The CDR3 totals 12 residues. This chain's CDR3 is CASGIRVYGYTF. The CDR3 nucleotides read TGTGCCAGCGGGATCAGGGTGTATGGCTACACCTTC.

This chain uses TRBV5-1 with TRBJ2-7, with 7 bases lining up with TRBD1. CDR1 is SGHRS and CDR2 is YFSETQ in the germline V gene. The CDR3 covers 13 residues. Trimming cost V 4 bases and J 4 bases; bases outside gene matches: 5. The CDR3 DNA reads as TGCGCCAGCAGCCCGGGACAGTCTTACGAGCAGTACTTC. Its protein product is CASSPGQSYEQYF. The whole variable domain, remainder taken from reference TRBV5-1 and TRBJ2-7, is KAGVTQTPRYLIKTRGQQVTLSCSPISGHRSVSWYQQTPGQGLQFLFEYFSETQRNKGNFPGRFSGRQFSNSRSEMNVSTLELGDSALYLCASSPGQSYEQYFGPGTRLTVT.

In DNA form, the CDR3 reads TGTGCCAGCACCGGGGGGGTTTCGGAGAATGAGCAGTTCTTC. This codes for CASTGGVSENEQFF. The genes are TRBV5-4 and TRBJ2-1; 8 bases are shared with TRBD2. The V segment lost 6 bases and the J segment 7 bases; nucleotides outside the gene matches: 9. This CDR3 is 14 amino acids long. Germline CDR1 is SGHNT and CDR2 is YYREEE (reference sequence).

The chain carries TRBV28 and TRBJ2-1; unclear D gene. The ends were cut back, 6 bases at V and 4 bases at J, with 4 bases in the middle. The germline gives CDR1 MDHEN, CDR2 SYDVKM. This CDR3 contains 11 residues. CDR3 DNA sequence: TGTGCCAGCAGAAATTACAATGAGCAGTTCTTC. It encodes CASRNYNEQFF.

The chain uses TRBV29-1 and TRBJ2-2, with a tentative D call TRBD1 (6 bases). Germline V lookup: CDR1 SQVTM, CDR2 ANQGSEA. This CDR3 has 16 residues. The V and J ends lost 5 bases and 4 bases respectively, with 20 bases between them. The CDR3 DNA is TGCAGCGTTAGGGATACTACAGGGACCGGCACCGGGGAGCTGTTTTTT. Its translation is CSVRDTTGTGTGELFF.

The rearrangement uses TRBV19 and TRBJ2-7, with D tentatively TRBD1 (6 bases). With 2 bases removed from V and 4 bases from J, the gap between germline ends came to 12 bases. CDR3 length equals 14 residues. The germline V gene has CDR1 LNHDA and CDR2 SQIVND (reference sequence). CDR3 in amino acids: CASSIRQGRYEQYF. CDR3 sequence (DNA): TGTGCCAGTAGTATAAGGCAGGGGAGATACGAGCAGTACTTC.

This chain links TRBV14 with TRBJ1-1; no definite D call. CDR1 and CDR2 (germline): SGHDN, FVKESK. Trimming stripped 6 bases from V and 7 bases from J, with 15 bases between. The CDR3 sequence is 13 residues long. As DNA, the CDR3 is TGTGCCAGCAGGTCGTCGGACGGAGGTGAAGCTTTCTTT. Its translation is CASRSSDGGEAFF.

In DNA, the CDR3 is TGTGCCAGCAGTGCAACTGGGGGCAATACGCAGTATTTT. Its protein product is CASSATGGNTQYF. The chain joins TRBV2 to TRBJ2-3, with D possibly matching TRBD1 (6 bases). This CDR3 contains 13 residues. Germline CDR1 is SNHLY and CDR2 is FYNNEI. Trimming removed 4 bases from V and 7 bases from J, with 12 bases in between.

The gene calls are TRBV6-1 and TRBJ2-3; D gene ambiguous. The ends were cut back, 2 bases at V and 1 base at J, with 10 bases in the middle. CDR3 size: 15 residues. Germline values: CDR1 MNHNS, CDR2 SASEGT. The CDR3 here is CASSERVTGTDTQYF. The CDR3 DNA reads TGTGCCAGCAGTGAAAGAGTAACAGGCACAGATACGCAGTATTTT.

The chain recombines TRBV4-1 with TRBJ2-1; no reliable D call. Germline V lookup: CDR1 MGHRA, CDR2 YSYEKL. V was clipped by 3 bases and J by 7 bases, with 7 bases between them. CDR3 length: 12 residues. The CDR3 loop is CASSHLVNEQFF. CDR3 nucleotides: TGCGCCAGCAGCCACTTAGTAAATGAGCAGTTCTTC.

The gene calls are TRBV6-1 and TRBJ2-5, with D perhaps TRBD2 (7 bases). V lost 1 base and J lost 4, with 13 bases in between. Germline lookup yields CDR1 MNHNS and CDR2 SASEGT. The CDR3 has 15 amino acids. This CDR3 is CASSEVGGGRETQYF. DNA for the CDR3: TGTGCCAGCAGTGAAGTGGGAGGGGGGCGAGAGACCCAGTACTTC.

The rearrangement uses TRBV2 and TRBJ1-2; weak D call: TRBD1 (5 bases). CDR1 and CDR2 (germline): SNHLY, FYNNEI. Between the trimmed V and J ends, which lost 7 bases and 7 bases, there was a span of 16 bases. The CDR3 is made up of 13 amino acids. The DNA of the CDR3 is TGTGCCAGCACGTCCCTAGGGGATGGTGGCTACACCTTC. Amino acids: CASTSLGDGGYTF.

This chain uses TRBV11-2 with TRBJ2-1, with D perhaps matching TRBD2 (7 bases). In germline, CDR1 is SGHAT, CDR2 FQNNGV. The CDR3 sequence is 15 residues long. V was clipped by 1 base and J by 9 bases, with 16 bases between them. CDR3 amino acids: CASSLGQASGREQFF. CDR3 bases: TGTGCCAGCAGCTTAGGACAGGCTAGCGGCCGTGAGCAGTTCTTC.

The chain combines TRBV6-5 with TRBJ1-2, with 8 bases aligning to TRBD1. Unmatched junction bases numbered 11, after V lost 7 bases and J lost 4 bases. CDR3 length: 15 residues. Germline V gene lookup returns CDR1 MNHEY and CDR2 SVGAGI. This chain's CDR3 is CASMGIPGGAYGYTF. The CDR3 nucleotides read TGTGCCAGCATGGGGATTCCAGGGGGCGCCTATGGCTACACCTTC.

The V call is TRBV28, the J call TRBJ1-1, with D possibly being TRBD1 (6 bases). Germline lookup yields CDR1 MDHEN and CDR2 SYDVKM. V was clipped by 10 bases and J by 4 bases, with 16 bases between them. The CDR3 consists of 13 residues. The CDR3 sequence: CATLRTAGTEAFF. DNA of the CDR3: TGTGCCACCCTCCGGACAGCCGGCACTGAAGCTTTCTTT. Supplemented by reference TRBV28 and TRBJ1-1, the full variable domain reads DVKVTQSSRYLVKRTGEKVFLECVQDMDHENMFWYRQDPGLGLRLIYFSYDVKMKEKGDIPEGYSVSREKKERFSLILESASTNQTSMYLCATLRTAGTEAFFGQGTRLTVV.

The chain has TRBV20-1 and TRBJ2-1; D remains ambiguous. The CDR3 consists of 11 residues. Germline V CDR1 and CDR2: DFQATT, SNEGSKA (reference sequence). V dropped 6 bases and J dropped 8 bases, with 11 bases sitting between them. In nucleotides, the CDR3 is TGCAGTGCCGGGCGGTGGGATGAGCAGTTCTTC. Translating it yields CSAGRWDEQFF.

V and J are TRBV29-1 and TRBJ2-2, with 10 bases lining up with TRBD1. V was pared by 7 bases and J by 3 bases, with 11 bases of the junction left unmatched. The CDR3 sequence is 16 residues long. In germline, CDR1 is SQVTM, CDR2 ANQGSEA. The chain's CDR3 is CSARQGATSDTGELFF. In DNA form, the CDR3 reads TGCAGCGCCAGACAGGGGGCGACTTCGGACACCGGGGAGCTGTTTTTT.

The J gene is TRBJ1-4, the V gene TRBV3-1 (or the pseudogene TRBV3-2); D not certain. The CDR3 spans 17 residues. Looked up from germline, CDR1 is LGHDT and CDR2 is YNNKEL (reference sequence). Trimming took 3 bases from V and 0 from J, leaving 14 bases between them. CDR3 sequence: CASSQHSRTPTNEKLFF. Written as DNA, the CDR3 is TGTGCCAGCAGCCAGCACAGTAGGACGCCAACTAATGAAAAACTGTTTTTT.

The chain couples TRBV5-4 to TRBJ2-5, with 8 nucleotides matching TRBD2. Per the germline V gene, CDR1 is SGHNT and CDR2 is YYREEE (reference sequence). J was trimmed by 1 base and V by 5 bases; bases with no gene match: 4. The length of the CDR3 is 14 residues. The CDR3 here is CASSLAGSQETQYF. CDR3 in DNA: TGTGCCAGCAGTTTAGCGGGAAGCCAAGAGACCCAGTACTTC.

This chain uses TRBV7-9 with TRBJ2-1; D is possibly TRBD1 or TRBD2 (6 bases each). Trimming pared 4 bases from V and 6 bases from J, leaving 16 bases between. This CDR3 is 15 amino acids long. The germline V gene has CDR1 SEHNR and CDR2 FQNEAQ (reference sequence). Here the CDR3 DNA reads TGTGCCAGCAGCTACATGGGGGGCTTTGGCAATGAGCAGTTCTTC. It yields the protein CASSYMGGFGNEQFF.

The chain couples TRBV7-9 to TRBJ2-7; D might be TRBD1 (6 bases). V lost 6 bases to trimming and J lost 3 bases, with 12 bases between them. The length of the CDR3 is 13 residues. CDR1 and CDR2 from the germline V gene are SEHNR and FQNEAQ (reference sequence). In DNA, the CDR3 is TGTGCCAGCAGGGACGGGACAAACTACGAGCAGTACTTC. Protein: CASRDGTNYEQYF.

The chain employs TRBV2 and TRBJ1-1; D gene uncertain. Germline CDR1 SNHLY, CDR2 FYNNEI. V was cut by 4 bases and J by 5 bases, with 17 bases left in between. The CDR3 covers 15 residues. The chain's CDR3 is CASSGPYLLRTEAFF. DNA for the CDR3: TGTGCCAGCAGTGGTCCTTATCTATTGAGGACTGAAGCTTTCTTT. Together with reference TRBV2 and TRBJ1-1, the CDR3 gives the full variable domain: EPEVTQTPSHQVTQMGQEVILRCVPISNHLYFYWYRQILGQKVEFLVSFYNNEISEKSEIFDDQFSVERPDGSNFTLKIRSTKLEDSAMYFCASSGPYLLRTEAFFGQGTRLTVV.

This clone occurred once. This chain joins TRBV6-2 or TRBV6-3 and TRBJ2-7; TRBD2 agrees at 9 bases. The CDR3 has 17 amino acids. Germline-derived CDR1 and CDR2 are MNHEY and SVGEGT. V was clipped by 4 bases and J by 1 base; unmatched bases: 11. The CDR3 is CASSFLSGGLNSYEQYF. The CDR3 coding sequence is TGTGCCAGCAGTTTCTTGAGCGGGGGGTTAAATTCCTACGAGCAGTACTTC.

The chain couples TRBV7-9 to TRBJ2-3, with unresolved D. V dropped 3 bases and J dropped 4 bases, with 5 bases sitting between them. CDR3 length equals 12 residues. Germline V gene sequence: CDR1 SEHNR, CDR2 FQNEAQ (reference sequence). This chain's CDR3 is CASSFNSDTQYF. The CDR3 DNA sequence: TGTGCCAGCAGCTTCAACTCAGATACGCAGTATTTT.

Only a few counts were recorded for this clone. The CDR3 region is CASSLGQGRRGANTGELFF. The CDR3 DNA is TGTGCCAGCAGCTTGGGGCAGGGACGCCGAGGGGCGAACACCGGGGAGCTGTTTTTT. The J gene is TRBJ2-2, the V gene TRBV5-5; D is tentatively TRBD1 or TRBD2 (5 bases each). CDR1 is SGHKS and CDR2 is YYEKEE in the germline V gene (reference sequence). V was shortened by 0 bases and J by 0 bases, with 18 bases between the two germline ends. The length of the CDR3 is 19 residues.

The chain employs TRBV4-3 and TRBJ2-7; 11 bases line up with TRBD1. The CDR3 covers 15 residues. Germline values: CDR1 LGHNA, CDR2 YSLEER. Trimming removed 1 base from V and 4 bases from J; junction bases left unmatched: 3. In DNA, the CDR3 is TGCGCCAGCAGCCAAGGGGACAGGGGGTCTTACGAGCAGTACTTC. It is translated as CASSQGDRGSYEQYF.

The V call is TRBV4-1, the J call TRBJ2-5, with TRBD2 as a possible D gene (5 bases). In germline, CDR1 is MGHRA, CDR2 YSYEKL. The V end was cut by 6 bases, the J end by 5 bases, with 19 bases between. CDR3 length: 15 residues. The chain's CDR3 is CASRQRVVGGETQYF. The DNA for the CDR3 is TGCGCCAGCAGGCAACGGGTAGTGGGCGGGGAGACCCAGTACTTC.